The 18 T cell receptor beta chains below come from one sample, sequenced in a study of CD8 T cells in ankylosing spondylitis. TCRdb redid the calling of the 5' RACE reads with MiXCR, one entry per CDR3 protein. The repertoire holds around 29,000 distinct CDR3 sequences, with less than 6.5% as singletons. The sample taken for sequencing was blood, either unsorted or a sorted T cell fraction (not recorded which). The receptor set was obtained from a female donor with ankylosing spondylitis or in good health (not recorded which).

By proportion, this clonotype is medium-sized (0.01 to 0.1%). CDR3 loop: CASSGTATASGYTF. CDR3 in DNA: TGTGCCAGCAGCGGGACAGCTACGGCGAGTGGCTACACCTTC. The chain carries TRBV9 and TRBJ1-2; D is possibly TRBD1 (6 bases). The CDR3 has 14 amino acids. Trimming shortened V by 3 bases and J by 7 bases, and 16 bases separated the two germline ends. Germline V gene sequence: CDR1 SGDLS, CDR2 YYNGEE.

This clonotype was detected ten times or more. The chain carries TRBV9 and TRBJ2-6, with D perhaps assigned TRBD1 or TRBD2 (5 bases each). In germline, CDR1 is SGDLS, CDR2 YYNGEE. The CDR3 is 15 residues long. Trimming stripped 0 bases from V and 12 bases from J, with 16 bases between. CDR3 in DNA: TGTGCCAGCAGCGTAGGCGGCAGGGAGATCGGCGTCCTGACTTTC. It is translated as CASSVGGREIGVLTF.

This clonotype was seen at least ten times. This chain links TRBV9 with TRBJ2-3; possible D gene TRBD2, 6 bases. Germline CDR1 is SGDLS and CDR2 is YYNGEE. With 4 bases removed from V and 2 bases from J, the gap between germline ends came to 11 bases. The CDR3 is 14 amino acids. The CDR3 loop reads CASSPRRATDTQYF. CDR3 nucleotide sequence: TGTGCCAGCAGCCCCCGGAGGGCCACAGATACGCAGTATTTT.

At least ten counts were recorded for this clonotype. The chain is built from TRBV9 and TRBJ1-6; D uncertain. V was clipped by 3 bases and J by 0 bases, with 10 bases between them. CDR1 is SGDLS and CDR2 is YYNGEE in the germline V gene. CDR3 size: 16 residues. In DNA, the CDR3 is TGTGCCAGCAGCGAAAGAGGGTTCTCCTATAATTCACCCCTCCACTTT. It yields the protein CASSERGFSYNSPLHF.

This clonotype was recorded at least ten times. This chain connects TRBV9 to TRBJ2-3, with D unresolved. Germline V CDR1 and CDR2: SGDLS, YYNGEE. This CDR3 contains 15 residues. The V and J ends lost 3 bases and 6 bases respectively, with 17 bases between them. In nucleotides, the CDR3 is TGTGCCAGCAGCGACGACCAAGCCCCACTTGATACGCAGTATTTT. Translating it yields CASSDDQAPLDTQYF.

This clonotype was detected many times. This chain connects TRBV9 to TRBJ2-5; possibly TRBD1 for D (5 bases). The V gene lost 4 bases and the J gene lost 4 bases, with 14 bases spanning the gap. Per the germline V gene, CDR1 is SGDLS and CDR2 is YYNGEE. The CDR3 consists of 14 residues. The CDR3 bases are TGTGCCAGCAGCCCCGATGGGCAGGGAGAGACCCAGTACTTC. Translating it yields CASSPDGQGETQYF.

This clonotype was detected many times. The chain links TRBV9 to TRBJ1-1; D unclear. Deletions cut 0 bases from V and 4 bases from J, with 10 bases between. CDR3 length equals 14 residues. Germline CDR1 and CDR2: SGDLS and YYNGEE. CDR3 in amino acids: CASSVASGSTEAFF. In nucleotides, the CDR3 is TGTGCCAGCAGCGTAGCGTCAGGAAGCACTGAAGCTTTCTTT.

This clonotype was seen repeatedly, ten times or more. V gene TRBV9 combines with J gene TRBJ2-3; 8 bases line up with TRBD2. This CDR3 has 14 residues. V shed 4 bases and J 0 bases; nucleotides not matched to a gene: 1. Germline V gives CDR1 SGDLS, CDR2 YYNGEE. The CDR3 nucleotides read TGTGCCAGCAGCCGGGGGGGGAGCACAGATACGCAGTATTTT. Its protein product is CASSRGGSTDTQYF. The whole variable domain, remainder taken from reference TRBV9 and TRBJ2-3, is DSGVTQTPKHLITATGQRVTLRCSPRSGDLSVYWYQQSLDQGLQFLIQYYNGEERAKGNILERFSAQQFPDLHSELNLSSLELGDSALYFCASSRGGSTDTQYFGPGTRLTVL.

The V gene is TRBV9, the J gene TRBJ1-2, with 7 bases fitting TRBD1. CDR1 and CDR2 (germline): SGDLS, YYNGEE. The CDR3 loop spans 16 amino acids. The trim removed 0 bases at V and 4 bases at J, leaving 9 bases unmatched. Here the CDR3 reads CASSVDRTGVVYGYTF. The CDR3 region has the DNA TGTGCCAGCAGCGTAGATAGAACAGGGGTAGTCTATGGCTACACCTTC.

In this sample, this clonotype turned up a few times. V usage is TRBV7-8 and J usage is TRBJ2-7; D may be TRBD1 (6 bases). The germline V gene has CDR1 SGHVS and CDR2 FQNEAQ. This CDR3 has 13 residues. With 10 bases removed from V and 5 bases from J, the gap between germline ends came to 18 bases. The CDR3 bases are TGTGCCAACCTCCACCGGGACAACAACGAGCAGTACTTC. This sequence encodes CANLHRDNNEQYF.

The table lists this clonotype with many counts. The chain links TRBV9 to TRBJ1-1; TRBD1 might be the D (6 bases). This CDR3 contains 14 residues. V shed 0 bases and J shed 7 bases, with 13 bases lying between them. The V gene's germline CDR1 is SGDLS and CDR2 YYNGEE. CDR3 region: CASSVEGGKNEAFF. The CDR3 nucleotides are TGTGCCAGCAGCGTAGAGGGGGGGAAGAATGAAGCTTTCTTT.

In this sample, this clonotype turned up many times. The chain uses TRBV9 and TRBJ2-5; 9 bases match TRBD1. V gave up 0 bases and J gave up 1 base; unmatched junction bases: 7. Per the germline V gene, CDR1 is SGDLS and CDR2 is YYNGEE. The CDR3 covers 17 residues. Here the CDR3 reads CASSVGGGTGPQETQYF. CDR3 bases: TGTGCCAGCAGCGTAGGGGGGGGGACAGGGCCCCAAGAGACCCAGTACTTC. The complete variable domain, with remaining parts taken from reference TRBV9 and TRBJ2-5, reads DSGVTQTPKHLITATGQRVTLRCSPRSGDLSVYWYQQSLDQGLQFLIQYYNGEERAKGNILERFSAQQFPDLHSELNLSSLELGDSALYFCASSVGGGTGPQETQYFGPGTRLLVL.

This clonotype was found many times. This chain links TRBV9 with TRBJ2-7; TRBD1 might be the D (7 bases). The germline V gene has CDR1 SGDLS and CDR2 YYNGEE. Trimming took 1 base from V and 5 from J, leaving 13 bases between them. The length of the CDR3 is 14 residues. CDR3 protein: CASSVSQGGNEQYF. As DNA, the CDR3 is TGTGCCAGCAGCGTATCGCAGGGGGGAAACGAGCAGTACTTC.

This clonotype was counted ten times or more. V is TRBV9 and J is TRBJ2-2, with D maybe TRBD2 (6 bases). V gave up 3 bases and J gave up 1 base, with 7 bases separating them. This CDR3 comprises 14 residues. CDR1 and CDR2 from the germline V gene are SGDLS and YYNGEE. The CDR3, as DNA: TGTGCCAGCAGCGGCGGGGTGAACACCGGGGAGCTGTTTTTT. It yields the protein CASSGGVNTGELFF.

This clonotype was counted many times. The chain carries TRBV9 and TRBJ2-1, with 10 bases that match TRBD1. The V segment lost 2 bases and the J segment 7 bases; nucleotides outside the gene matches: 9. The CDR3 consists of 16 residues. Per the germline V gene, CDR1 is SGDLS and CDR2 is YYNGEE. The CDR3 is CASSVGRGQGGNEQFF. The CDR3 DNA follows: TGTGCCAGCAGCGTGGGAAGAGGACAGGGGGGGAATGAGCAGTTCTTC. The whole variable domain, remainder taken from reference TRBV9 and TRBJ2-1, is DSGVTQTPKHLITATGQRVTLRCSPRSGDLSVYWYQQSLDQGLQFLIQYYNGEERAKGNILERFSAQQFPDLHSELNLSSLELGDSALYFCASSVGRGQGGNEQFFGPGTRLTVL.

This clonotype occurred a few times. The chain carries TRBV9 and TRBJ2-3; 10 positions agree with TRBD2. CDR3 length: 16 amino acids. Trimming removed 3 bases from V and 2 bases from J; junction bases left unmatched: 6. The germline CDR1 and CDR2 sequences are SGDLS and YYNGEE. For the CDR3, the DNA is TGTGCCAGCAGCGCCCCGGGACTAGCGCACACAGATACGCAGTATTTT. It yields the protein CASSAPGLAHTDTQYF.

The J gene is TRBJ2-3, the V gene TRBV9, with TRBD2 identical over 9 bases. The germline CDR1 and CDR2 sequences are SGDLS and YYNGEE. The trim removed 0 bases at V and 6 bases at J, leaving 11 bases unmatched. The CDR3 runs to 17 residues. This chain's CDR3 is CASSVGLQRGARDTQYF. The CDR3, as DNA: TGTGCCAGCAGCGTAGGGTTGCAGCGGGGGGCGCGTGATACGCAGTATTTT.

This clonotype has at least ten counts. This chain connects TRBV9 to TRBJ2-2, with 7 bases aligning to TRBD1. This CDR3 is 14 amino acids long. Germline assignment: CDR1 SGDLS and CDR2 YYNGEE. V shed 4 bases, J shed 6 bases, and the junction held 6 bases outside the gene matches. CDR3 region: CASSLKGAAGELFF. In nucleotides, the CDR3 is TGTGCCAGCAGCCTTAAGGGGGCAGCCGGGGAGCTGTTTTTT. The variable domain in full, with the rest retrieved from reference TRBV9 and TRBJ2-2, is DSGVTQTPKHLITATGQRVTLRCSPRSGDLSVYWYQQSLDQGLQFLIQYYNGEERAKGNILERFSAQQFPDLHSELNLSSLELGDSALYFCASSLKGAAGELFFGEGSRLTVL.